This T cell receptor (beta chain) comes out of a study of tumour-infiltrating T cells in Burkitt lymphoma. Overall study context: This cohort included all epidemiological subtypes of Burkitt lymphoma.

This CDR3 spans 14 amino acids. V lost 6 bases and J lost 9, with 15 bases in between. Germline V gives CDR1 MNHEY, CDR2 SVGAGI. Findings and caveats of the study: Several public clonotypes recurred in numerous Burkitt lymphoma patients.

This clone was detected only a few times. Its target is unknown. TCRdb keeps only in-frame clones here, not all; method: immunoSEQ multiplex PCR. The sample records more than 40,000 clones, around 30% being singletons. The chain carries TRBV6-5 and TRBJ1-6; TRBD1 might be the D (6 bases). The source is a human donor with Burkitt lymphoma. Sequenced material: tumor tissue. CDR3 region: CASRVTGWGSPLHF. CDR3 sequence (DNA): TGTGCCAGCAGGGTCACAGGGTGGGGTTCACCCCTCCACTTT.